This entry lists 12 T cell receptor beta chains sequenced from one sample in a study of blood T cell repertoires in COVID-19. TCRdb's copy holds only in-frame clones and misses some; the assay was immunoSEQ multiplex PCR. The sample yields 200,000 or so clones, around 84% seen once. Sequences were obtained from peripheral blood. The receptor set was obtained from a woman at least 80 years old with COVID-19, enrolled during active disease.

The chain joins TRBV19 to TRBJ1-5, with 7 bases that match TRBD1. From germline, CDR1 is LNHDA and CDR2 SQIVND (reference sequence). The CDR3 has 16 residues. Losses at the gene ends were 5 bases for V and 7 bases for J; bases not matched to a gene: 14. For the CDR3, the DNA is TGTGCCAGTAGTGCAACCCCAGGGGGAAGGAGCCAGCCCCAGCATTTT. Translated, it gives CASSATPGGRSQPQHF.

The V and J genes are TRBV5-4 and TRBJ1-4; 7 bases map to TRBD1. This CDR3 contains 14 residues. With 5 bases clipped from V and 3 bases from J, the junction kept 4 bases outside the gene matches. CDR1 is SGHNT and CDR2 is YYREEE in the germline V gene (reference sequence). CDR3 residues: CASSSGTANEKLFF. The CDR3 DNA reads TGTGCCAGCAGTTCCGGGACAGCTAATGAAAAACTGTTTTTT.

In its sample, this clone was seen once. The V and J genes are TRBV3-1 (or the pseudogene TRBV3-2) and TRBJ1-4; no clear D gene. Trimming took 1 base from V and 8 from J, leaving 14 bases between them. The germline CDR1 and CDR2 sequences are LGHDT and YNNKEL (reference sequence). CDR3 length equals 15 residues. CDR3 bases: TGTGCCAGCAGCCAAGCCCCAACGGGAAACGAAAAACTGTTTTTT. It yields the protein CASSQAPTGNEKLFF.

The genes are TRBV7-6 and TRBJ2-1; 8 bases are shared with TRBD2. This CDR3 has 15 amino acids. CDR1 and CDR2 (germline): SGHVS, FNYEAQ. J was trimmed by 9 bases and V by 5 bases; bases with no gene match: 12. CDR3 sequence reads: CASSKAGGGPGEQFF. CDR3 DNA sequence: TGTGCCAGCAGCAAGGCAGGCGGGGGGCCCGGTGAGCAGTTCTTC.

DNA of the CDR3: TGTGCCAGCAGTAACGCCCGTTTGACAGGCAATGAGCAGTTCTTC. As protein: CASSNARLTGNEQFF. J is TRBJ2-1 and V is TRBV6-5; a weak D match, TRBD1 (6 bases). CDR3 length equals 15 residues. In germline, CDR1 is MNHEY, CDR2 SVGAGI. With 5 bases removed from V and 6 bases from J, the gap between germline ends came to 17 bases.

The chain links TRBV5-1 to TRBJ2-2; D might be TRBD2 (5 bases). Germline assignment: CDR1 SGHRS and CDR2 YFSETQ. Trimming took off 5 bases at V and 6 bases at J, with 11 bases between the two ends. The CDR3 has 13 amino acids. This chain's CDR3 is CASSSTSPGELFF. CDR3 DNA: TGCGCCAGCAGTAGTACTAGTCCCGGGGAGCTGTTTTTT.

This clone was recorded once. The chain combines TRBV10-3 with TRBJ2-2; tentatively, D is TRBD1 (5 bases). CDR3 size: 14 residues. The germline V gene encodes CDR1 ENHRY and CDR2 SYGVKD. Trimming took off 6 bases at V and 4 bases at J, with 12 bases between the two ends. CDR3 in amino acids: CAISPQESTGELFF. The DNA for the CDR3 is TGTGCCATCAGCCCACAGGAAAGCACCGGGGAGCTGTTTTTT.

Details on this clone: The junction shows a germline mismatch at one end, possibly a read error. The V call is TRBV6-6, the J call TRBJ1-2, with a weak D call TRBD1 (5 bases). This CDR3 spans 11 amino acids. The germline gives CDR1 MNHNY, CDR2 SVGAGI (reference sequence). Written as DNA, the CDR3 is TGTGCCAGCAGTAGAGGACAAGACATCCTCTTC. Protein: CASSRGQDILF.

CDR3 coding DNA: TGTGCCAGCGCGAGCGCAGATACGCAGTATTTT. As protein: CASASADTQYF. The chain links TRBV3-1 (or the pseudogene TRBV3-2) to TRBJ2-3; D unclear. The CDR3 extends over 11 amino acids. The V end lost 8 bases, the J end lost 4 bases, and 7 bases lay between the germline ends. In germline, CDR1 is LGHDT, CDR2 YNNKEL (reference sequence).

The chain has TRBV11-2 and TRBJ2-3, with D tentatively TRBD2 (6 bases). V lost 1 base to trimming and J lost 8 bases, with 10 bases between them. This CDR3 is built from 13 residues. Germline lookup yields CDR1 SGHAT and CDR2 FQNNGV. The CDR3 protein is CASSLGRGTTQYF. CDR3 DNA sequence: TGTGCCAGCAGCTTAGGTCGGGGGACTACGCAGTATTTT. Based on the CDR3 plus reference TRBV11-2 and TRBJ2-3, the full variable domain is EAGVAQSPRYKIIEKRQSVAFWCNPISGHATLYWYQQILGQGPKLLIQFQNNGVVDDSQLPKDRFSAERLKGVDSTLKIQPAKLEDSAVYLCASSLGRGTTQYFGPGTRLTVL.

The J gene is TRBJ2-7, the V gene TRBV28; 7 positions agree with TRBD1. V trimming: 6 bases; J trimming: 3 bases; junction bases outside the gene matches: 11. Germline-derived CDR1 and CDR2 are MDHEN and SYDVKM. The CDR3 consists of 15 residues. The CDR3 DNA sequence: TGTGCCAGCAGAAAACCCGGGGACAGCCTCTACGAGCAGTACTTC. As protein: CASRKPGDSLYEQYF.

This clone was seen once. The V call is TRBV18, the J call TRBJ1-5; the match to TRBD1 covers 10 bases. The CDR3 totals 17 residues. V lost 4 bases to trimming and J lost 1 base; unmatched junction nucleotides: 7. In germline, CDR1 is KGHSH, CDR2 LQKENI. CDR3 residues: CASSRVATGGSNQPQHF. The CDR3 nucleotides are TGTGCCAGCTCACGCGTCGCGACAGGGGGCAGCAATCAGCCCCAGCATTTT.